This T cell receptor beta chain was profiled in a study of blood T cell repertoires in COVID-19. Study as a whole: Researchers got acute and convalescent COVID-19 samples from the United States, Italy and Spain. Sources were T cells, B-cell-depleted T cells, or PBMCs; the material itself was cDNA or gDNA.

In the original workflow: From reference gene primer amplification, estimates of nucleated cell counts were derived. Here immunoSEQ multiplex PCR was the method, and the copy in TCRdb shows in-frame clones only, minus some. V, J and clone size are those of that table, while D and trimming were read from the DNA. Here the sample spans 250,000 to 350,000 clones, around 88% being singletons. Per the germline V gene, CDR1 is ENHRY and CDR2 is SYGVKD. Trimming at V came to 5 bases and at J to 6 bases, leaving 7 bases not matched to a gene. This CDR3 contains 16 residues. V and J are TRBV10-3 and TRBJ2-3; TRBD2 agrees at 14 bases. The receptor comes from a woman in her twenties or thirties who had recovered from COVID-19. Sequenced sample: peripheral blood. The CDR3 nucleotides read TGTGCCATCAGTTCGACTAGCGGGGGGGCCCCCGATACGCAGTATTTT. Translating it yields CAISSTSGGAPDTQYF.